This T cell receptor beta chain was sequenced during a study of shared T cell receptors in the human thymus. The germline V and J ends were trimmed by 4 bases and 2 bases, with 17 bases remaining between them. CDR1 and CDR2 from the germline V gene are SGHDT and YYEEEE. This CDR3 spans 16 amino acids. Method: immunoSEQ multiplex PCR; TCRdb's copy keeps in-frame clones and lacks some. Of about 730,000 clones listed, approximately 83% are singletons. These data were likewise used in another study, on human thymus T cells. This second report adds: All donors were healthy Finnish infants who were undergoing corrective surgery to treat congenital heart defects. Thymic material originated from resections removed in the course of corrective heart surgery. Thymic and blood repertoires seemed to favor certain V and J genes. Unrelated individuals were reported by related research to share highly overlapping thymic repertoires.

The clonotype comes from a girl less than two years old with a congenital heart defect. The sequenced sample consisted of thymocytes. The V call is TRBV5-6, the J call TRBJ2-3; the D is unclear. The CDR3 reads CASSQSPLFHTDTQYF. In DNA form, the CDR3 reads TGTGCCAGCAGCCAATCCCCACTTTTTCACACAGATACGCAGTATTTT.